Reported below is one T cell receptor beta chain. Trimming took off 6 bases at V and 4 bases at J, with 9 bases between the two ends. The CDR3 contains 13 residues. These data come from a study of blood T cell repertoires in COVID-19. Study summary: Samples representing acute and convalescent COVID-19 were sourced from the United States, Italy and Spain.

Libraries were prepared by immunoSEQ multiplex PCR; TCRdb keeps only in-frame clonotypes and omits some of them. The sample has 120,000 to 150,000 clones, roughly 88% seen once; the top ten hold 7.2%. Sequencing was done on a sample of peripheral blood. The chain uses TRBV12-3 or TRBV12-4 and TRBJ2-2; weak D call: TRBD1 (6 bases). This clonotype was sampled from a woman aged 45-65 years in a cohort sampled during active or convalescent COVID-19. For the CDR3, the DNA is TGTGCCAGCAGGGGGGCGGGCACCGGGGAGCTGTTTTTT. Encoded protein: CASRGAGTGELFF.